This TCR beta chain is from a study of blood T cell repertoires in COVID-19. Study details: Material from acute and convalescent COVID-19 was sourced from the United States, Italy and Spain. T cells, B-cell-depleted T cells, or PBMCs provided the cDNA or gDNA that served as material.

Germline V lookup: CDR1 SGHTA, CDR2 FQGNSA. Trimming stripped 1 base from V and 4 bases from J, with 13 bases between. The CDR3 runs to 15 residues. Original analysis: Reference gene primer amplification yielded estimated nucleated cell counts. The data were produced by immunoSEQ multiplex PCR, yet TCRdb's version contains in-frame clones alone and is incomplete. V, J and clone size are taken as reported in that table, and D and trimming were inferred from the DNA itself. The repertoire holds over 200,000 clones, with over 80% as singletons. The TCR sequence derives from a middle-aged man with acute or convalescent COVID-19. The sample taken for sequencing was peripheral blood. V is TRBV7-2 and J is TRBJ1-1; TRBD1 is a possible D gene (5 bases). In DNA form, the CDR3 reads TGTGCCAGCAGCTTAGACTGGGGCCGAAGCACTGAAGCTTTCTTT. Amino acids: CASSLDWGRSTEAFF.